Presented here are 16 T cell receptor beta chains from one specimen sequenced in a study of shared clonotypes between healthy human individuals. TCRdb's copy holds only in-frame clones and misses some; the assay was immunoSEQ multiplex PCR. Seen here are about 2 million clones, approximately 95% observed once, and the top ten hold more than 0.1%. The source material was naive CD4+ T cells sorted from blood. Subset in this sample: CD45RA+ positively selected. The receptors were sampled from a man in his late teens or twenties in good health.

This sequence joins TRBV5-1 and TRBJ2-3; D remains ambiguous. The ends were cut back, 4 bases at V and 4 bases at J, with 16 bases in the middle. The CDR3 contains 15 residues. Germline loops: CDR1 SGHRS, CDR2 YFSETQ. The CDR3 nucleotides are TGCGCCAGCAGCACGGCGCCCAGTCCCGCAGATACGCAGTATTTT. As protein: CASSTAPSPADTQYF.

The chain couples TRBV9 to TRBJ1-5; D not resolved. From germline, CDR1 is SGDLS and CDR2 YYNGEE. V was cut by 2 bases and J by 5 bases, with 14 bases left in between. This CDR3 has 15 amino acids. DNA for the CDR3: TGTGCCAGCAGCGTTGAACCCAACTTCGATCAGCCCCAGCATTTT. Translating it yields CASSVEPNFDQPQHF.

Of note for this clone: Distinct nucleotide sequences in the sample also encode this CDR3. Written as DNA, the CDR3 is TGTGCCAGCAGTCCGGACAGTTATAGCAATCAGCCCCAGCATTTT. Amino acids: CASSPDSYSNQPQHF. V is TRBV28 and J is TRBJ1-5, with D perhaps matching TRBD1 (6 bases). The V end lost 5 bases, the J end lost 0 bases, and 11 bases lay between the germline ends. The CDR3 is 15 residues long. The germline V gene encodes CDR1 MDHEN and CDR2 SYDVKM.

This clone was detected only once. The rearrangement links TRBV27 to TRBJ1-5; 7 positions agree with TRBD1. Germline trimming cut 2 bases from V and 3 bases from J; bases unmatched to any gene: 4. The CDR3 runs to 15 residues. The germline V gene has CDR1 MNHEY and CDR2 SMNVEV (reference sequence). The CDR3 loop reads CASSLNRGDNQPQHF. The CDR3 DNA reads TGTGCCAGCAGTTTAAACAGGGGAGACAATCAGCCCCAGCATTTT.

V usage is TRBV28 and J usage is TRBJ1-2, with TRBD1 identical over 7 bases. Germline V gene data show CDR1 as MDHEN and CDR2 as SYDVKM. This CDR3 has 12 residues. In nucleotides, the CDR3 is TGTATGTCTAGGGGGCGCGGATATGGCTACACCTTC. It encodes CMSRGRGYGYTF.

The chain combines TRBV18 with TRBJ2-7; no reliable D call. V lost 0 bases and J lost 2, with 11 bases in between. CDR1 is KGHSH, CDR2 LQKENI, per germline. This CDR3 has 15 residues. The CDR3: CASSPPGRSTYEQYF. The DNA of the CDR3 is TGTGCCAGCTCACCACCAGGGCGGTCCACCTACGAGCAGTACTTC.

The chain uses TRBV15 and TRBJ1-6, with unresolved D. The CDR3 covers 16 residues. Germline CDR1 is LNHNV and CDR2 is YYDKDF (reference sequence). Trimming cost V 0 bases and J 6 bases, with 12 bases left between them. The chain's CDR3 is CATSRDPTVLNSPLHF. The CDR3 DNA is TGTGCCACCAGCAGAGATCCCACAGTTCTTAATTCACCCCTCCACTTT.

The chain employs TRBV6-1 and TRBJ2-7, with TRBD2 matching over 14 bases. The CDR3 has 15 amino acids. J lost 1 base, V lost 6 bases, and 2 bases had no gene match. Per germline, CDR1 MNHNS and CDR2 SASEGT. The CDR3, as DNA: TGTGCCAGCAGCGGGACTAGCGGGAGTTCCTACGAGCAGTACTTC. Protein sequence: CASSGTSGSSYEQYF.

This chain links TRBV28 with TRBJ1-4, with a possible D match to TRBD1 (5 bases). Germline V gene data show CDR1 as MDHEN and CDR2 as SYDVKM. There are 14 residues in the CDR3. V lost 3 bases and J lost 8, with 13 bases in between. CDR3 DNA: TGTGCCAGCAGTTTTTCGGGGGTGGGGGAAAAACTGTTTTTT. This encodes CASSFSGVGEKLFF.

The CDR3 nucleotides are TGTGCCAGCAGCCGGGACAGGGGTGGCATTCAGTACTTC. Translation gives CASSRDRGGIQYF. V and J are TRBV6-5 and TRBJ2-4; 10 nucleotides agree with TRBD1. Unmatched junction bases numbered 5, after V lost 6 bases and J lost 9 bases. This CDR3 contains 13 residues. Germline V gene data show CDR1 as MNHEY and CDR2 as SVGAGI.

V usage is TRBV7-2 and J usage is TRBJ2-7; D is perhaps TRBD2 (6 bases). The V end lost 0 bases, the J end lost 3 bases, and 15 bases lay between the germline ends. This CDR3 spans 16 amino acids. CDR1 and CDR2 (germline): SGHTA, FQGNSA. The CDR3 reads CASSLASASDLYEQYF. The CDR3 DNA follows: TGTGCCAGCAGCTTAGCGAGCGCTAGCGATCTCTACGAGCAGTACTTC.

This rearrangement joins TRBV28 to TRBJ2-2, with 7 bases fitting TRBD1. J lost 1 base, V lost 6 bases, and 5 bases had no gene match. Germline CDR1 MDHEN, CDR2 SYDVKM. The CDR3 runs 15 residues. CDR3 DNA sequence: TGTGCCAGCAGGACAGGGAGTATGAACACCGGGGAGCTGTTTTTT. Translating gives CASRTGSMNTGELFF.

Remarks on this clone: Since a much larger clone is just one base distant, this may be a read error. The chain links TRBV7-2 to TRBJ1-1, with D maybe TRBD1 (6 bases). CDR3 length: 13 residues. V lost 5 bases and J 1 base, leaving 8 bases between the germline ends. Per germline, CDR1 SGHTA and CDR2 FQGNSA. The CDR3 sequence: CASSQTGNTEAFF. DNA for the CDR3: TGTGCCAGCAGCCAGACAGGGAACACTGAAGCTTTCTTT.

The V call is TRBV13, the J call TRBJ2-7; D may be TRBD1 or TRBD2 (5 bases each). Trimming stripped 6 bases from V and 4 bases from J, with 16 bases between. Germline V gene sequence: CDR1 PRHDT, CDR2 FYEKMQ (reference sequence). There are 14 residues in the CDR3. CDR3: CASRLTGEGYEQYF. In nucleotides, the CDR3 is TGTGCCAGCAGACTAACAGGAGAGGGATACGAGCAGTACTTC.

The chain combines TRBV4-3 with TRBJ2-2; 7 bases map to TRBD1. The ends lost 3 bases at V and 2 bases at J; junction bases unmatched: 3. Germline-derived CDR1 and CDR2 are LGHNA and YSLEER. The CDR3 has 15 residues. The chain's CDR3 is CASSQGQLNTGELFF. CDR3 in DNA: TGCGCCAGCAGCCAGGGACAGTTAAACACCGGGGAGCTGTTTTTT.

This clone was seen just once. The J gene is TRBJ2-4, the V gene TRBV7-2, with D hard to call. V lost 3 bases, J lost 2 bases, and 8 bases lay in between. The germline V gene encodes CDR1 SGHTA and CDR2 FQGNSA. This CDR3 has 14 amino acids. CDR3 protein: CASSLVETKNIQYF. The DNA for the CDR3 is TGTGCCAGCAGCTTGGTGGAAACCAAAAACATTCAGTACTTC. Full variable domain (missing parts from reference TRBV7-2 and TRBJ2-4): GAGVSQSPSNKVTEKGKDVELRCDPISGHTALYWYRQSLGQGLEFLIYFQGNSAPDKSGLPSDRFSAERTGGSVSTLTIQRTQQEDSAVYLCASSLVETKNIQYFGAGTRLSVL.